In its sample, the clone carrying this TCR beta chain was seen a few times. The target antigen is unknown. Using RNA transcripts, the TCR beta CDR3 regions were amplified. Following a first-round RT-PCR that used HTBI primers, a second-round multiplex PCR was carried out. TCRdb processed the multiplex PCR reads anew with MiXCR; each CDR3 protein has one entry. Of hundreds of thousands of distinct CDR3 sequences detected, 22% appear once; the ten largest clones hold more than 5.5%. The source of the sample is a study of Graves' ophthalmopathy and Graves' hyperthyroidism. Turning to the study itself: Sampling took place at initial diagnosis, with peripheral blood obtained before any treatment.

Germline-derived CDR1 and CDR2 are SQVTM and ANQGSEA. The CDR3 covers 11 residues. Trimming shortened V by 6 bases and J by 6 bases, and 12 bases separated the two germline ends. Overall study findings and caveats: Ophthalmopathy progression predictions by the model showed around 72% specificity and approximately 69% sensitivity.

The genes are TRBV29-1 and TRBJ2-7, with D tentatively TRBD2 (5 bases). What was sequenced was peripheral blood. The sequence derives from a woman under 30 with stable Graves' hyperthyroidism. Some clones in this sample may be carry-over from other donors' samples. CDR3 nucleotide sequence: TGCAGCGTGAAAGAGGGCCCCGAGCAGTACTTC. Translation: CSVKEGPEQYF.